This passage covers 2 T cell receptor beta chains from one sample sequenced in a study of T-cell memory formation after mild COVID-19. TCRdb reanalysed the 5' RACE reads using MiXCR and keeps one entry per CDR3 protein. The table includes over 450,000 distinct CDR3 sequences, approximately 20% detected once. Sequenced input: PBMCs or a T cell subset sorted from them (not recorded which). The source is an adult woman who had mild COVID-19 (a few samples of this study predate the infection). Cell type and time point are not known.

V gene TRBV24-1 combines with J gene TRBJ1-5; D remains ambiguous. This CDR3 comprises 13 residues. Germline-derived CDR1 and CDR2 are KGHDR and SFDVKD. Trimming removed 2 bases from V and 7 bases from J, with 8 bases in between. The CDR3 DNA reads TGTGCCACCAGTGATTCCCTAGGGCAGCCCCAGCATTTT. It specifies CATSDSLGQPQHF.

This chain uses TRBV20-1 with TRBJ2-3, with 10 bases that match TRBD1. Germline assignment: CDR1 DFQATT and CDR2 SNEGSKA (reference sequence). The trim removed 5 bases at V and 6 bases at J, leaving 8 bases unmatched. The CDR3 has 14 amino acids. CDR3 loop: CSARQGAKLDTQYF. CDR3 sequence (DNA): TGCAGTGCTCGACAGGGGGCGAAATTGGATACGCAGTATTTT.